This T cell receptor (beta chain) derives from a study of T-cell reconstitution after alpha-beta-depleted transplantation in children. The ends lost 4 bases at V and 2 bases at J; junction bases unmatched: 4. The CDR3 totals 15 residues. The germline V gene has CDR1 SGHRS and CDR2 YFSETQ. This clonotype was detected ten times or more. Using unique molecular identifiers, the investigators prepared the TCRbeta library. From the PCR reads, TCRdb called clonotypes with MiXCR, one entry per CDR3 protein. The repertoire consists of about 600,000 distinct CDR3 sequences, with over 9.5% occurring once and the leading ten covering about 4.2%.

The receptor comes from a human donor who donated a stem cell graft to a child with acute myeloid leukemia. This material consisted of PBMCs from the stem cell graft donor, taken from the stem cell graft. This chain joins TRBV5-1 and TRBJ2-2; 8 bases agree with TRBD2. Here the CDR3 reads CASSERTSNTGELFF. DNA of the CDR3: TGCGCCAGCAGCGAGCGGACTAGCAACACCGGGGAGCTGTTTTTT.